This TCR beta chain came from a study of CD8+CD57+ T cells in acquired aplastic anemia. Regarding this clonotype: At one boundary the junction diverges from the germline segment, which might be a read error.

The germline V gene has CDR1 SEHNR and CDR2 FQNEAQ (reference sequence). The CDR3 is made up of 13 amino acids. Before being chosen for sequencing, patients had shown CD8+CD57+ cell expansion by flow cytometry. Untreated patients provided the blood samples, with no therapy given before sampling. The use of genomic DNA as template underpinned the TCR beta VDJ and CDR3 profiling. TCRdb itself ran the reads through MiXCR, one entry per CDR3 protein. The table lists 200,000 to 300,000 distinct CDR3 sequences, 70% to 85% of them singletons. The gene calls are TRBV7-9 and TRBJ2-3; D may be TRBD1 (5 bases). This clonotype was obtained from a human donor with aplastic anemia. Sequenced input: sorted CD4+, CD8+, or CD8+CD57+ T cells (not recorded which) from PBMCs. The CDR3 spells CASGVQRTGTQYF. The CDR3 coding sequence is TGTGCCAGCGGGGTTCAGAGAACAGGTACGCAGTATTTT.